The clone carrying this T cell receptor beta chain occurred many times. Its antigen is as yet unknown. This sample was taken from a study of T cells in Graves' hyperthyroidism and ophthalmopathy. General study points: Also found in blood were most expanded thyroid clonotypes above 0.001.

Exclusions: uncontrolled infection, other autoimmune disease, pregnancy, lactation. PBMCs were derived from roughly 9.6 ml fresh peripheral blood. Amplification targeted TCR beta CDR3 regions from RNA transcripts. RT-PCR in the first round (using the HTBI primer set) targeted the TCR CDR3. Via MiXCR, TCRdb re-called the multiplex PCR reads, giving one row per CDR3 protein. This table has about 500,000 distinct CDR3 sequences, 17% appearing once. This CDR3 has 17 amino acids. The junction had 11 bases not matched to a gene; V was cut back by 2 bases and J by 1 base. CDR1 SEHNR and CDR2 FQNEAQ come from the germline V gene (reference sequence).

The sequenced sample consisted of blood. The origin of this receptor is a woman aged 18-30 years with Graves' ophthalmopathy. This chain uses TRBV7-9 with TRBJ2-7; 7 nucleotides line up with TRBD1. Here the CDR3 reads CASSLSLGTVNSYEQYF. CDR3 nucleotide sequence: TGTGCCAGCAGCTTATCACTCGGGACAGTTAATTCCTACGAGCAGTACTTC.